The 28 T cell receptor beta chains below come from one sample, sequenced in a study of shared clonotypes between healthy human individuals. Some clones are missing from TCRdb's copy, which holds only in-frame ones; the method was immunoSEQ multiplex PCR. Of fewer than 1.8 million clones in the sample, approximately 98.5% were seen once. What was sequenced was naive CD4+ T cells sorted from blood. Regarding subset: CD45RA+ positively selected. Receptors originate from a man aged 30 to 39 in good health.

For this clone: The sample holds other DNA sequences that translate to the same CDR3. The chain carries TRBV5-1 and TRBJ2-1; the match to TRBD2 covers 8 bases. Germline assignment: CDR1 SGHRS and CDR2 YFSETQ. The V segment lost 2 bases and the J segment 1 base; nucleotides outside the gene matches: 2. CDR3 size: 15 residues. The CDR3 region is CASSLTSGSYNEQFF. CDR3 DNA: TGCGCCAGCAGCTTAACTAGCGGATCCTACAATGAGCAGTTCTTC.

Of note for this clone: Within the sample, other DNA sequences also encode this same CDR3. The V call is TRBV9, the J call TRBJ1-1; maybe TRBD1 (5 bases). V was pared by 4 bases and J by 1 base, with 8 bases between. The germline CDR1 and CDR2 sequences are SGDLS and YYNGEE. The length of the CDR3 is 13 residues. CDR3 amino acids: CASSPTGNTEAFF. The CDR3 DNA reads TGTGCCAGCAGCCCCACAGGGAACACTGAAGCTTTCTTT. Full variable domain (missing parts from reference TRBV9 and TRBJ1-1): DSGVTQTPKHLITATGQRVTLRCSPRSGDLSVYWYQQSLDQGLQFLIQYYNGEERAKGNILERFSAQQFPDLHSELNLSSLELGDSALYFCASSPTGNTEAFFGQGTRLTVV.

This clone occurred once. This rearrangement joins TRBV5-1 to TRBJ2-3, with 8 bases lining up with TRBD2. CDR1 and CDR2 from the germline V gene are SGHRS and YFSETQ. With 0 bases clipped from V and 3 bases from J, the junction kept 9 bases outside the gene matches. The CDR3 is made up of 17 amino acids. The CDR3 protein is CASSLGNSGTETDTQYF. The CDR3 region has the DNA TGCGCCAGCAGCTTGGGCAATAGCGGGACTGAGACAGATACGCAGTATTTT.

The chain joins TRBV19 to TRBJ1-1; 8 bases line up with TRBD1. Germline lookup yields CDR1 LNHDA and CDR2 SQIVND (reference sequence). The CDR3 covers 14 residues. The trim removed 3 bases at V and 6 bases at J, leaving 6 bases unmatched. DNA for the CDR3: TGTGCCAGTAGTATTCGGGGACAGGTGCCTGAAGCTTTCTTT. Residues: CASSIRGQVPEAFF.

The chain recombines TRBV18 with TRBJ1-1; no clear D gene. Germline assignment: CDR1 KGHSH and CDR2 LQKENI. Trimming stripped 3 bases from V and 5 bases from J, with 16 bases between. The CDR3 has 15 residues. The CDR3 spells CASSPPGLRETEAFF. The CDR3 DNA is TGTGCCAGCTCACCGCCCGGGCTACGGGAGACTGAAGCTTTCTTT. Using reference TRBV18 and TRBJ1-1 for the parts outside the CDR3, the full variable domain is NAGVMQNPRHLVRRRGQEARLRCSPMKGHSHVYWYRQLPEEGLKFMVYLQKENIIDESGMPKERFSAEFPKEGPSILRIQQVVRGDSAAYFCASSPPGLRETEAFFGQGTRLTVV.

This clone was seen only once. The J gene is TRBJ2-7, the V gene TRBV11-2, with 12 nucleotides matching TRBD2. Germline V gene data show CDR1 as SGHAT and CDR2 as FQNNGV. J lost 2 bases, V lost 4 bases, and 9 bases had no gene match. The CDR3 runs to 17 residues. CDR3 coding DNA: TGTGCCAGCAGCTCGCGACTAGCGGGAGCTTATGCCTACGAGCAGTACTTC. This encodes CASSSRLAGAYAYEQYF.

This clone appeared once. The chain recombines TRBV27 with TRBJ2-1, with a tentative D call TRBD1 (6 bases). Trimming took off 3 bases at V and 7 bases at J, with 16 bases between the two ends. This CDR3 spans 15 amino acids. Germline V gives CDR1 MNHEY, CDR2 SMNVEV (reference sequence). CDR3 nucleotides: TGTGCCAGCAGTTTCGGGGAAGACAGGAAAAATGAGCAGTTCTTC. Translated, it gives CASSFGEDRKNEQFF.

This clone has a single count. The gene calls are TRBV11-2 and TRBJ2-7; 12 positions agree with TRBD1. Germline V gene lookup returns CDR1 SGHAT and CDR2 FQNNGV. This CDR3 has 17 residues. V lost 5 bases, J lost 5 bases, and 13 bases stayed unmatched. The CDR3 is CASSPGTGGAPRHEQYF. CDR3 nucleotide sequence: TGTGCCAGCAGCCCGGGGACAGGGGGCGCCCCCCGGCACGAGCAGTACTTC.

The chain joins TRBV5-4 to TRBJ2-5; the match to TRBD2 covers 11 bases. Germline CDR1 SGHNT, CDR2 YYREEE (reference sequence). Trimming removed 4 bases from V and 7 bases from J; junction bases left unmatched: 12. The CDR3 sequence is 16 residues long. The CDR3 DNA reads as TGTGCCAGCAGCACTCAGACTAGCGGGATCCCACGGACCCAGTACTTC. This translates into CASSTQTSGIPRTQYF.

The chain's CDR3 is CASSIIGSAGTDTQYF. The CDR3 bases are TGTGCCAGTAGTATAATAGGGAGCGCGGGCACAGATACGCAGTATTTT. The V gene is TRBV19, the J gene TRBJ2-3; the D gene is possibly TRBD2 (5 bases). The germline gives CDR1 LNHDA, CDR2 SQIVND (reference sequence). Trimming left V 2 bases short and J 1 base short, with 13 bases between. This CDR3 has 16 residues.

The table lists this clone with a few counts. V usage is TRBV7-9 and J usage is TRBJ2-7; D unclear. Germline CDR1 is SEHNR and CDR2 is FQNEAQ (reference sequence). This CDR3 comprises 13 residues. V gave up 5 bases and J gave up 2 bases, with 10 bases separating them. This CDR3 reads CASSAMGTYEQYF. In DNA form, the CDR3 reads TGTGCCAGCAGCGCCATGGGGACCTACGAGCAGTACTTC. The whole variable domain, filled in from reference TRBV7-9 and TRBJ2-7, reads DTGVSQNPRHKITKRGQNVTFRCDPISEHNRLYWYRQTLGQGPEFLTYFQNEAQLEKSRLLSDRFSAERPKGSFSTLEIQRTEQGDSAMYLCASSAMGTYEQYFGPGTRLTVT.

The V call is TRBV27, the J call TRBJ1-1, with no clear D. The V and J ends lost 5 bases and 5 bases respectively, with 15 bases between them. This CDR3 comprises 14 residues. The germline V gene encodes CDR1 MNHEY and CDR2 SMNVEV (reference sequence). The CDR3 nucleotides are TGTGCCAGCAGTGTGGCGCCCTTTCGTACTGAAGCTTTCTTT. Its protein product is CASSVAPFRTEAFF.

This clone is a singleton in its sample. This chain uses TRBV7-2 with TRBJ1-1, with 8 bases matching TRBD1. Germline V gene sequence: CDR1 SGHTA, CDR2 FQGNSA. Trimming at V came to 5 bases and at J to 5 bases, leaving 10 bases not matched to a gene. This CDR3 comprises 15 residues. The CDR3 region is CASSPLGQGRTEAFF. The CDR3 region has the DNA TGTGCCAGCAGCCCCCTCGGACAGGGCAGGACTGAAGCTTTCTTT.

This chain uses TRBV18 with TRBJ1-4; D remains ambiguous. V dropped 6 bases and J dropped 5 bases, with 13 bases sitting between them. CDR3 length: 14 residues. Germline V gene sequence: CDR1 KGHSH, CDR2 LQKENI. The CDR3 DNA reads as TGTGCCAGCTCTTTCACCGGGAAGAATGAAAAACTGTTTTTT. This codes for CASSFTGKNEKLFF.

This chain connects TRBV6-1 to TRBJ2-2; the D call may be TRBD1 or TRBD2 (5 bases each). Trimming left V 7 bases short and J 2 bases short, with 11 bases between. The germline V gene has CDR1 MNHNS and CDR2 SASEGT. CDR3 size: 14 residues. CDR3 protein: CASKRDGNTGELFF. The CDR3, as DNA: TGTGCCAGCAAACGGGACGGTAACACCGGGGAGCTGTTTTTT.

The genes are TRBV25-1 and TRBJ1-5; weak D call: TRBD1 (6 bases). The CDR3 spans 15 residues. V lost 1 base to trimming and J lost 7 bases, with 14 bases between them. The V gene's germline CDR1 is MGHDK and CDR2 SYGVNS. Here the CDR3 reads CASSESGAGWQPQHF. The CDR3 DNA reads TGTGCCAGCAGTGAATCGGGGGCAGGGTGGCAGCCCCAGCATTTT.

The chain employs TRBV7-2 and TRBJ2-7; 8 positions match TRBD2. After removal of 5 bases from V and 3 bases from J, the junction contained 6 bases not matched to a gene. The CDR3 spans 14 residues. Germline V lookup: CDR1 SGHTA, CDR2 FQGNSA. The CDR3 is CASSPGGAVYEQYF. In DNA, the CDR3 is TGTGCCAGCAGCCCCGGGGGGGCAGTCTACGAGCAGTACTTC.

This rearrangement joins TRBV11-2 to TRBJ2-1, with 11 bases lining up with TRBD2. J was trimmed by 5 bases and V by 5 bases; bases with no gene match: 5. The CDR3 runs to 15 residues. Looked up from germline, CDR1 is SGHAT and CDR2 is FQNNGV. This CDR3 reads CASSPGLAANNEQFF. The CDR3 DNA follows: TGTGCCAGCAGCCCGGGACTAGCGGCAAACAATGAGCAGTTCTTC.

This chain connects TRBV5-4 to TRBJ2-7; 9 positions agree with TRBD1. The length of the CDR3 is 17 residues. Unmatched junction bases numbered 8, after V lost 1 base and J lost 0 bases. Germline V gives CDR1 SGHNT, CDR2 YYREEE (reference sequence). CDR3 nucleotides: TGTGCCAGCAGCTTGTCGCCGGGACAGGGAATCTCCTACGAGCAGTACTTC. Translating it yields CASSLSPGQGISYEQYF. The complete variable domain, with remaining parts taken from reference TRBV5-4 and TRBJ2-7, reads ETGVTQSPTHLIKTRGQQVTLRCSSQSGHNTVSWYQQALGQGPQFIFQYYREEENGRGNFPPRFSGLQFPNYSSELNVNALELDDSALYLCASSLSPGQGISYEQYFGPGTRLTVT.

The J gene is TRBJ2-5, the V gene TRBV11-2, with TRBD1 identical over 8 bases. Unmatched junction bases numbered 9, after V lost 5 bases and J lost 4 bases. Germline V gives CDR1 SGHAT, CDR2 FQNNGV. This CDR3 spans 15 amino acids. The CDR3 reads CASSPRVTGGETQYF. Written as DNA, the CDR3 is TGTGCCAGCAGCCCGAGAGTCACAGGGGGAGAGACCCAGTACTTC.

The chain is built from TRBV18 and TRBJ2-6; 7 nucleotides line up with TRBD1. After removal of 1 base from V and 1 base from J, the junction contained 19 bases not matched to a gene. Looked up from germline, CDR1 is KGHSH and CDR2 is LQKENI. This CDR3 has 22 amino acids. The CDR3 region is CASSPLTIKSRDRESGANVLTF. CDR3 nucleotide sequence: TGTGCCAGCTCACCACTAACAATTAAAAGCCGGGACAGAGAATCTGGGGCCAACGTCCTGACTTTC.

The chain recombines TRBV5-1 with TRBJ2-5; TRBD1 might be the D (5 bases). CDR1 and CDR2 from the germline V gene are SGHRS and YFSETQ. The CDR3 is 15 residues long. Trimming took 0 bases from V and 2 from J, leaving 11 bases between them. CDR3 sequence: CASSLDATEQETQYF. In DNA, the CDR3 is TGCGCCAGCAGCTTGGATGCGACAGAACAAGAGACCCAGTACTTC.

V usage is TRBV28 and J usage is TRBJ1-5; 8 bases fit TRBD1. The junction had 9 bases not matched to a gene; V was cut back by 4 bases and J by 1 base. The CDR3 length is 17 residues. Germline V CDR1 and CDR2: MDHEN, SYDVKM. The CDR3 DNA reads as TGTGCCAGCAGTTCCCCCGCAGGGGGCCTGAGCAATCAGCCCCAGCATTTT. Translating it yields CASSSPAGGLSNQPQHF.

The chain couples TRBV2 to TRBJ1-5; weak D call: TRBD1 (5 bases). This CDR3 is 14 amino acids long. V dropped 7 bases and J dropped 9 bases, with 19 bases sitting between them. CDR1 is SNHLY and CDR2 is FYNNEI in the germline V gene. CDR3 nucleotides: TGTGCCAGCAAGGAAGGCAATCGGGGGGGGCCCCAGCATTTT. Translating gives CASKEGNRGGPQHF.

Concerning this clone: The sample has other DNA sequences that encode this CDR3 too. V and J are TRBV7-2 and TRBJ2-5, with D possibly TRBD2 on 5 matching bases. CDR1 SGHTA and CDR2 FQGNSA come from the germline V gene. The CDR3 length is 14 residues. With 1 base removed from V and 0 bases from J, the gap between germline ends came to 6 bases. CDR3 sequence (DNA): TGTGCCAGCAGCTTAGGACTAAACCAAGAGACCCAGTACTTC. It yields the protein CASSLGLNQETQYF.

The chain has TRBV28 and TRBJ1-1, with a weak D call TRBD1 (5 bases). The CDR3 totals 14 residues. V gave up 8 bases and J gave up 2 bases, with 15 bases separating them. Germline CDR1 is MDHEN and CDR2 is SYDVKM. DNA for the CDR3: TGTGCCAGCCCCCCCTCGAGGGGCAACACTGAAGCTTTCTTT. As protein: CASPPSRGNTEAFF.

The J gene is TRBJ2-4, the V gene TRBV10-2, with 10 nucleotides matching TRBD2. After removal of 6 bases from V and 5 bases from J, the junction contained 4 bases not matched to a gene. CDR3 size: 14 residues. Germline V lookup: CDR1 WSHSY, CDR2 SAAADI. The CDR3: CASRAGTSENIQYF. The CDR3 region has the DNA TGCGCCAGCAGAGCCGGGACTAGCGAAAACATTCAGTACTTC.

The genes are TRBV27 and TRBJ1-2; maybe TRBD1 (6 bases). The CDR3 extends over 14 amino acids. Trimming took 3 bases from V and 0 from J, leaving 8 bases between them. CDR1 and CDR2 from the germline V gene are MNHEY and SMNVEV (reference sequence). CDR3 protein: CASSFTGTNYGYTF. CDR3 DNA sequence: TGTGCCAGCAGTTTTACAGGGACTAACTATGGCTACACCTTC.